The rows below give T cell receptor beta chains drawn from one sample of a study of circulating and synovial CD4+ cells in juvenile arthritis. TCRdb's table, derived via immunoSEQ multiplex PCR, lists solely in-frame clones and lacks some. The table has 35,000 or so clones, 90% to 95% seen once. Sequences were obtained from CD4+ T cells from blood. These receptors were collected from a human donor with juvenile idiopathic arthritis. Both conserved end residues are part of each CDR3. The order of the fields is V gene, clone size, D gene, J gene, CDR3 protein, CDR3 DNA. The D gene is left open where the match is weak. Clone size appears in some rows only: once, few, many, or a class for an expanded clone.

TRBV19	.	TRBD1	TRBJ2-7	CASSIPGTDTYEQYF	TGTGCCAGTAGTATACCCGGGACAGATACCTACGAGCAGTACTTC
TRBV18	.	TRBD1	TRBJ2-7	CASSQTPGQGIYEQYF	TGTGCCAGCTCACAAACCCCGGGACAGGGGATCTACGAGCAGTACTTC
TRBV7-2	.	.	TRBJ1-1	CASSQSRVHYGAFF	TGTGCCAGCAGCCAATCCCGGGTGCACTATGGAGCTTTCTTT
TRBV15	.	.	TRBJ2-3	CATSRFLKGDTQYF	TGTGCCACCAGCAGATTCCTAAAGGGGGATACGCAGTATTTT
TRBV10-3	.	TRBD2	TRBJ2-1	CAIKLAGGSNEQFF	TGTGCCATCAAGCTAGCGGGAGGATCCAATGAGCAGTTCTTC
TRBV19	.	TRBD2	TRBJ2-3	CASSKRELTDTQYF	TGTGCCAGTAGTAAGCGGGAGTTGACAGATACGCAGTATTTT
TRBV19	.	TRBD1	TRBJ1-5	CASSPGQGGNRLNQPQHF	TGTGCCAGTAGTCCTGGACAGGGGGGTAATCGGTTAAATCAGCCCCAGCATTTT
TRBV13	once	TRBD1	TRBJ2-5	CASTLQGAARETQYF	TGTGCCAGCACCCTCCAGGGGGCGGCCCGGGAGACCCAGTACTTC
TRBV5-5	.	.	TRBJ2-3	CASSREVQGLSDTQYF	TGTGCCAGCAGCCGCGAGGTTCAGGGGCTCTCAGATACGCAGTATTTT
TRBV5-4	.	TRBD1	TRBJ1-1	CASTKNRGPTEAFF	TGTGCCAGCACCAAAAATAGGGGGCCCACTGAAGCTTTCTTT
TRBV7-3	.	TRBD1	TRBJ1-3	CASSLGTTGGAGNTIYF	TGTGCCAGCAGCTTAGGGACCACAGGGGGCGCCGGAAACACCATATATTTT
TRBV28	.	.	TRBJ1-6	CASSLMRGSNSPLHF	TGTGCCAGCAGTTTAATGAGGGGGAGTAATTCCCCCCTCCACTTT
TRBV7-2	.	.	TRBJ2-6	CASSAGLANVLTF	TGTGCCAGCAGCGCGGGCTTGGCCAACGTCCTGACTTTC
TRBV7-3	.	TRBD2	TRBJ2-1	CASSLTSGRGAEQFF	TGTGCCAGCAGCTTAACGTCCGGGCGGGGGGCCGAGCAGTTCTTC
TRBV19	.	TRBD2	TRBJ2-7	CASSMFLAGARYEQYF	TGTGCCAGTAGTATGTTCCTAGCGGGAGCTAGGTACGAGCAGTACTTC
TRBV30	.	.	TRBJ1-6	CAWLDQGSSYNSPLHF	TGTGCCTGGTTAGACCAAGGGAGCTCCTATAATTCACCCCTCCACTTT
TRBV15	.	.	TRBJ1-5	CATSVGQWVGQPQHF	TGTGCCACCAGCGTAGGACAATGGGTCGGTCAGCCCCAGCATTTT
TRBV28	.	.	TRBJ2-1	CASSFSRAYEQFF	TGTGCCAGCAGTTTTTCGAGGGCCTATGAGCAGTTCTTC
TRBV5-8	.	TRBD1	TRBJ1-1	CASSLGGQPLSTEAFF	TGTGCCAGCAGCTTGGGGGGACAGCCTTTGAGCACTGAAGCTTTCTTT
TRBV18	few	.	TRBJ1-2	CASRYSGEGYTF	TGTGCCAGCAGATACTCAGGTGAAGGCTACACCTTC
TRBV19	.	TRBD2	TRBJ2-7	CASSLGLAGDSYEQYF	TGTGCCAGTAGTCTAGGACTAGCGGGCGACTCCTACGAGCAGTACTTC
TRBV7-2	.	.	TRBJ1-1	CASSLAWGLNTEAFF	TGTGCCAGCAGCTTAGCTTGGGGCCTGAACACTGAAGCTTTCTTT
TRBV6-6	.	.	TRBJ2-3	CATIRQSTDTQYF	TGTGCCACCATCAGGCAGTCCACAGATACGCAGTATTTT
TRBV19	.	TRBD1	TRBJ2-2	CASRTGGNTGELFF	TGTGCCAGTAGGACAGGGGGCAACACCGGGGAGCTGTTTTTT
TRBV19	.	.	TRBJ2-5	CASSIQGRETQYF	TGTGCCAGTAGTATACAGGGAAGGGAGACCCAGTACTTC
TRBV19	.	TRBD1	TRBJ1-5	CASNLQGENQPQHF	TGTGCCAGTAATCTACAGGGGGAAAATCAGCCCCAGCATTTT
TRBV5-4	.	TRBD2	TRBJ2-1	CASSLVLAGYNEQFF	TGTGCCAGCAGCTTGGTACTAGCGGGATACAATGAGCAGTTCTTC
TRBV29-1	.	.	TRBJ1-1	CSVGNSVWVGDTEAFF	TGCAGCGTTGGAAACTCGGTCTGGGTAGGAGATACTGAAGCTTTCTTT
TRBV19	few	.	TRBJ2-7	CASSHYPLLEQYF	TGTGCCAGTAGTCACTATCCCCTTCTCGAGCAGTACTTC
TRBV6-1	.	TRBD1	TRBJ1-2	CASPGQNYGYTF	TGTGCCAGCCCGGGACAGAACTATGGCTACACCTTC
TRBV2	.	TRBD2	TRBJ2-1	CASSERGVDEQFF	TGTGCCAGCAGTGAACGGGGGGTCGATGAGCAGTTCTTC
TRBV29-1	.	.	TRBJ1-2	CSVMGVQGGYGYTF	TGCAGCGTTATGGGAGTGCAGGGAGGCTATGGCTACACCTTC
TRBV7-9	.	.	TRBJ1-6	CASSPIGGAANSPLHF	TGTGCCAGCAGCCCCATTGGCGGGGCTGCCAATTCACCCCTCCACTTT
TRBV7-2	.	.	TRBJ1-1	CASSLVGLRAPNTEAFF	TGTGCCAGCAGCTTAGTTGGACTCCGCGCACCGAACACTGAAGCTTTCTTT
TRBV28	.	TRBD1	TRBJ2-2	CASTRTGGWGTGELFF	TGTGCCAGCACTCGGACAGGGGGCTGGGGTACCGGGGAGCTGTTTTTT
TRBV28	.	TRBD1	TRBJ1-2	CATKPTDRNYGYTF	TGTGCCACTAAACCCACGGACAGGAACTATGGCTACACCTTC
TRBV5-8	.	TRBD2	TRBJ2-1	CASSSFDSAGGGEQFF	TGTGCCAGCAGCTCGTTCGACTCTGCGGGGGGAGGTGAGCAGTTCTTC
TRBV7-8	.	.	TRBJ1-1	CASSFQGTEAFF	TGTGCCAGCAGCTTTCAGGGCACTGAAGCTTTCTTT
TRBV18	.	.	TRBJ1-6	CASSRTGFPLHF	TGTGCCAGCTCACGAACAGGGTTCCCCCTCCACTTT
TRBV2	.	.	TRBJ1-1	CAALVRKNTEAFF	TGTGCCGCCCTAGTTCGGAAGAACACTGAAGCTTTCTTT
TRBV27	.	TRBD1	TRBJ1-5	CASKSLGQGEFQPQHF	TGTGCCAGCAAATCCTTGGGACAGGGGGAATTTCAGCCCCAGCATTTT
TRBV18	.	.	TRBJ1-1	CASSPMSRWATEAFF	TGTGCCAGCTCACCGATGTCCCGGTGGGCCACTGAAGCTTTCTTT
TRBV10-3	.	TRBD2	TRBJ2-1	CASGAGGPWNEQFF	TGTGCCAGCGGAGCGGGAGGACCTTGGAATGAGCAGTTCTTC